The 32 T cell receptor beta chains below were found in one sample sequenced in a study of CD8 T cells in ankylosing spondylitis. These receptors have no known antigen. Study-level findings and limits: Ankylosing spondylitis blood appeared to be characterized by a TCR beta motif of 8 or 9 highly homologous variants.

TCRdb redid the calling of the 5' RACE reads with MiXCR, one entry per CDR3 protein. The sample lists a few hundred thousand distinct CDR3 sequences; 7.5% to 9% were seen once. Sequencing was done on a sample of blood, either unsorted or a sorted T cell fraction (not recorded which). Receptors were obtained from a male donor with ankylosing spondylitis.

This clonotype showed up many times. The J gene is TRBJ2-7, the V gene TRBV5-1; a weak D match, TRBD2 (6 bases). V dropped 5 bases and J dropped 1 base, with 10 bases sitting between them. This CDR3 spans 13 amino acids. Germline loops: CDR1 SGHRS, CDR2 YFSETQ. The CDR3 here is CASSYGGSYEQYF. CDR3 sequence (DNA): TGCGCCAGCAGTTACGGGGGTTCCTACGAGCAGTACTTC.

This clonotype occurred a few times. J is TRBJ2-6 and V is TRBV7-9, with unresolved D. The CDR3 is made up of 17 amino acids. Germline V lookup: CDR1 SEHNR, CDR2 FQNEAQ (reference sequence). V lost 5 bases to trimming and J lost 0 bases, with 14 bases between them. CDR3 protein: CASSPTSSLSGANVLTF. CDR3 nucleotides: TGTGCCAGCAGCCCCACATCTTCTCTCTCTGGGGCCAACGTCCTGACTTTC.

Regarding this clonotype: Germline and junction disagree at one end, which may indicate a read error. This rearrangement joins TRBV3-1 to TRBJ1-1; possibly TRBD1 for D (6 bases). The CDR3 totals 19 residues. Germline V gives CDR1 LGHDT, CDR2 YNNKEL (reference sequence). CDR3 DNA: TGTGCCACCAGCCCCCAGCTCGGGGGGGCCCTCATTATGAACACTGAAGCTTTCTTT. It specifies CATSPQLGGALIMNTEAFF.

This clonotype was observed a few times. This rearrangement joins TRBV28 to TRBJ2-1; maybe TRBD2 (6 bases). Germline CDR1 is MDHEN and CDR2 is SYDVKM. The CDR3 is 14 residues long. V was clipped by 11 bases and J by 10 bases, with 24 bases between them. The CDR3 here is CACTGGYSGGEQFF. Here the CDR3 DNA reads TGTGCCTGTACTGGGGGATACTCCGGAGGGGAGCAGTTCTTC.

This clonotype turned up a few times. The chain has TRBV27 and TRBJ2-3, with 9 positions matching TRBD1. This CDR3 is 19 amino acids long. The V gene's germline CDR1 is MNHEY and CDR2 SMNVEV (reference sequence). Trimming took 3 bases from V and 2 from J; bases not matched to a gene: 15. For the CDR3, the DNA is TGTGCCAGCAGTTTTGGGGGGCAGACAGGGGGAGGCCTCACAGATACGCAGTATTTT. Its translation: CASSFGGQTGGGLTDTQYF.

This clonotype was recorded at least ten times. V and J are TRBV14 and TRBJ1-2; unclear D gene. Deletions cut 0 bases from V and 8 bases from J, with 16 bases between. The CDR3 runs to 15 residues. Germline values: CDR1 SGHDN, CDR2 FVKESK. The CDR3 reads CASSQEERAREGYTF. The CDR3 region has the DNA TGTGCCAGCAGCCAAGAGGAGAGGGCACGCGAAGGCTACACCTTC. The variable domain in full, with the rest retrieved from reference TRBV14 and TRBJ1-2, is EAGVTQFPSHSVIEKGQTVTLRCDPISGHDNLYWYRRVMGKEIKFLLHFVKESKQDESGMPNNRFLAERTGGTYSTLKVQPAELEDSGVYFCASSQEERAREGYTFGSGTRLTVV.

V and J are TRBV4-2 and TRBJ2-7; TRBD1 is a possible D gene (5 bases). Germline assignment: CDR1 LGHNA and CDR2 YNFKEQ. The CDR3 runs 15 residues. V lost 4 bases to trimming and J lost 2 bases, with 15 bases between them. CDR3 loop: CASSPVGVHTYEQYF. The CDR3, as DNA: TGTGCCAGCAGCCCAGTAGGGGTCCATACCTACGAGCAGTACTTC.

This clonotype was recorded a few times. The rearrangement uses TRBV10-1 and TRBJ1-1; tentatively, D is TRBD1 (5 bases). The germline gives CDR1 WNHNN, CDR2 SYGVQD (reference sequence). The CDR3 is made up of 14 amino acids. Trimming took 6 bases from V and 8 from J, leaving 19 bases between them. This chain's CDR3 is CASSTGTRPSEAFF. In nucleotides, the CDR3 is TGCGCCAGCAGCACCGGGACTCGGCCATCCGAAGCTTTCTTT.

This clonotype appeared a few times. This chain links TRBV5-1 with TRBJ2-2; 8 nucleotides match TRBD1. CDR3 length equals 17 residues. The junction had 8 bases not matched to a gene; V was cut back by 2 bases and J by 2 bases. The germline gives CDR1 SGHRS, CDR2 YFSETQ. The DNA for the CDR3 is TGCGCCAGCAGCTTTCCCCCCGGACAGGGAAACACCGGGGAGCTGTTTTTT. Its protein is CASSFPPGQGNTGELFF.

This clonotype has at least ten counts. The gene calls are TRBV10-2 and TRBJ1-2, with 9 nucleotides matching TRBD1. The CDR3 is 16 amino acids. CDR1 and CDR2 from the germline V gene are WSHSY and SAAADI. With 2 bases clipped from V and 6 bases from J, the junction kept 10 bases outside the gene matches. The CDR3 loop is CASSEPGTGLVHGYTF. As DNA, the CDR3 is TGCGCCAGCAGTGAGCCGGGGACAGGGTTAGTTCATGGCTACACCTTC.

This CDR3 reads CASTWQRTSGSYNEQFF. The CDR3 bases are TGTGCCAGCACTTGGCAGAGGACTAGCGGGAGCTACAATGAGCAGTTCTTC. The rearrangement links TRBV2 to TRBJ2-1; TRBD2 aligns across 13 bases. CDR3 size: 17 residues. Per germline, CDR1 SNHLY and CDR2 FYNNEI. V was pared by 7 bases and J by 3 bases, with 9 bases of the junction left unmatched.

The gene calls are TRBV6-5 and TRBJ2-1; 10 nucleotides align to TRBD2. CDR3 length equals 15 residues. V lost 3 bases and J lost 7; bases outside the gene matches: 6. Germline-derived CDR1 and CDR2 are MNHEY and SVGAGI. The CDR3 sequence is CASSYVAGGKNEQFF. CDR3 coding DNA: TGTGCCAGCAGTTATGTAGCGGGAGGCAAGAATGAGCAGTTCTTC.

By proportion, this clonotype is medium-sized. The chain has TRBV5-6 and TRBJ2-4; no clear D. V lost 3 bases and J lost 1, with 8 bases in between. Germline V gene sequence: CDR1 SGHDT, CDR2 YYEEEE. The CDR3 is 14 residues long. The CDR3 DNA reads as TGTGCCAGCAGCTCCCTGGGGGCCAAAAACATTCAGTACTTC. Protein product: CASSSLGAKNIQYF.

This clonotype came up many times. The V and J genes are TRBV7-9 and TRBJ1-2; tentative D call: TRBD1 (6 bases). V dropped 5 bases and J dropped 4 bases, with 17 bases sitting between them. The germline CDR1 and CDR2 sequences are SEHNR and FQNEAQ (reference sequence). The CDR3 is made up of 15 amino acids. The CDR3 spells CASSRGDTGFYGYTF. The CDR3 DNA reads TGTGCCAGCAGCCGAGGAGATACAGGGTTCTATGGCTACACCTTC.

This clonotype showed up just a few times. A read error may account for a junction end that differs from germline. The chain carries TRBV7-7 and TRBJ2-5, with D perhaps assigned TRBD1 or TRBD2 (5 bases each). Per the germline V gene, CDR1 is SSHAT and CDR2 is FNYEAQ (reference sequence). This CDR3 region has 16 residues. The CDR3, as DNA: TGTGCTAGCAGCTTAGCGCCGGGACCCATACAAGAGACCCAGTACTTC. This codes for CASSLAPGPIQETQYF.

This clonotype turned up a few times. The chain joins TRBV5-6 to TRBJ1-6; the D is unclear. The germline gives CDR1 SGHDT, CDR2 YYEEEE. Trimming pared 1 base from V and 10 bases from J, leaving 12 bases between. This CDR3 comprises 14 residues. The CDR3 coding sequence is TGTGCCAGCAGCTTGCTGGAAGGGAGATCACCCCTCCACTTT. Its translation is CASSLLEGRSPLHF.

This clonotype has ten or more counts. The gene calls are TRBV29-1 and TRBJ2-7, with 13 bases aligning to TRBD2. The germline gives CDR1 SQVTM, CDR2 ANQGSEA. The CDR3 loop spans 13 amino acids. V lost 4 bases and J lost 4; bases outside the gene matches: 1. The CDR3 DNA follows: TGCAGCGTTGGGACTAGCGGGAGTTACGAGCAGTACTTC. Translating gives CSVGTSGSYEQYF.

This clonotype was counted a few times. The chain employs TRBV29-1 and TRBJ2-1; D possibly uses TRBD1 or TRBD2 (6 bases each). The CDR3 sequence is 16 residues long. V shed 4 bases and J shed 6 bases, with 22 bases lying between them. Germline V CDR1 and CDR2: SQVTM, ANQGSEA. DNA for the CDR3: TGCAGCGTTGGAGGGGGGAGTGGGCAATCGGGCAATGAGCAGTTCTTC. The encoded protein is CSVGGGSGQSGNEQFF.

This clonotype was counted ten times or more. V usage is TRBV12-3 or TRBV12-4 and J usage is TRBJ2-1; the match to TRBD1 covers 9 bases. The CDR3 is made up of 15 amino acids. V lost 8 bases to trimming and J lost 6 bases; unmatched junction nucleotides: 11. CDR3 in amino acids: CASLGVTGGRNEQFF. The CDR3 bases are TGTGCCAGCCTCGGGGTCACAGGGGGCCGCAATGAGCAGTTCTTC.

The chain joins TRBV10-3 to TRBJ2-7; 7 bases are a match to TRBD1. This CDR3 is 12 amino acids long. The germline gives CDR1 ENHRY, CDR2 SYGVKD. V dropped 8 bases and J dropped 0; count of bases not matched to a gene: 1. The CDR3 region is CAIRDSSYEQYF. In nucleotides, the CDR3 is TGTGCCATCCGGGACAGCTCCTACGAGCAGTACTTC.

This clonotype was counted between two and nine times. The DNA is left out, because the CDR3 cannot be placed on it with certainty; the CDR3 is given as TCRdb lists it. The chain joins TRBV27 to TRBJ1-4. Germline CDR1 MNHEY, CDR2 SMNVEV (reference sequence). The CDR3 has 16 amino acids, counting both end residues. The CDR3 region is CASSSSVSSTNEKLFF.

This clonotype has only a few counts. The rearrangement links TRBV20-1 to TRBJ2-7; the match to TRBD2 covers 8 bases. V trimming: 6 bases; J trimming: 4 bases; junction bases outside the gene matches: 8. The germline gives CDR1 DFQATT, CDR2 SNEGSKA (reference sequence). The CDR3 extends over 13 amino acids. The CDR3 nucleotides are TGCAGTGCGGGGCGAGCGGGAGATTACGAGCAGTACTTC. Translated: CSAGRAGDYEQYF.

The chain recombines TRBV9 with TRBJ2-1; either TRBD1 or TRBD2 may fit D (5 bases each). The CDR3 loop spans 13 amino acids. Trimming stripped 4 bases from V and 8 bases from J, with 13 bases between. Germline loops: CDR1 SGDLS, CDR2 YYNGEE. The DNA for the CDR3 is TGTGCCAGCAGCCCGAGGGGTCGCGATGAGCAGTTCTTC. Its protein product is CASSPRGRDEQFF.

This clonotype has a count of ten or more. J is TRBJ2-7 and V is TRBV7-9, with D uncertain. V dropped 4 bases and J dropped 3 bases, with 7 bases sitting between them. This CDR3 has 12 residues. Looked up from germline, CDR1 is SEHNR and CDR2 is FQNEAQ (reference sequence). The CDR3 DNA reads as TGTGCCAGCAGCTCCCCTGACTACGAGCAGTACTTC. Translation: CASSSPDYEQYF.

This CDR3 is CASSEGGGYQPQHF. The CDR3 DNA follows: TGTGCCAGCAGTGAAGGGGGAGGGTATCAGCCCCAGCATTTT. The chain combines TRBV2 with TRBJ1-5; no reliable D call. Deletions cut 1 base from V and 5 bases from J, with 9 bases between. The CDR3 runs 14 residues. Germline V gene lookup returns CDR1 SNHLY and CDR2 FYNNEI.

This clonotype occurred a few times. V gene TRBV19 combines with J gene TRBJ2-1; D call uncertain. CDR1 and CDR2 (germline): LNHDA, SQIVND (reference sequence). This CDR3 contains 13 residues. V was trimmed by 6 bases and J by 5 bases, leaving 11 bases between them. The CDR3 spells CASRFGAHNEQFF. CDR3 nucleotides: TGTGCCAGTAGGTTCGGAGCCCACAATGAGCAGTTCTTC.

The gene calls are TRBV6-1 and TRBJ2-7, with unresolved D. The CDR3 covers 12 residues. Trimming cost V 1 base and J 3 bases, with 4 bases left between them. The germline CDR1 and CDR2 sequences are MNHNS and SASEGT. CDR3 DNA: TGTGCCAGCAGTGAAGGCTTCTACGAGCAGTACTTC. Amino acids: CASSEGFYEQYF.

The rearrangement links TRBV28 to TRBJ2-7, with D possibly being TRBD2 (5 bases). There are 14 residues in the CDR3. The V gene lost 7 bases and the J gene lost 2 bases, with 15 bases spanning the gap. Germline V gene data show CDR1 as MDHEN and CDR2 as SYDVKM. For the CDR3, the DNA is TGTGCCAGCAAGGAGCGAGGGCGGGCCTACGAGCAGTACTTC. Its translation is CASKERGRAYEQYF.

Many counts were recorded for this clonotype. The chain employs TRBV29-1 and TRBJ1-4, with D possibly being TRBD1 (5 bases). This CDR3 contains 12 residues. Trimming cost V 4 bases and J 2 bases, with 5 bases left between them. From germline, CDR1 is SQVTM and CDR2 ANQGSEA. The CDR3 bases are TGCAGCGTTGGGGGGACTAATGAAAAACTGTTTTTT. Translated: CSVGGTNEKLFF.

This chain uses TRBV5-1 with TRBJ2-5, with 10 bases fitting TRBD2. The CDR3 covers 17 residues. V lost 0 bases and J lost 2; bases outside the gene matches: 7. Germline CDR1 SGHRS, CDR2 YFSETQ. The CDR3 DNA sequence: TGCGCCAGCAGCTTGGGGTGGGGACTAGCGCAACAAGAGACCCAGTACTTC. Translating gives CASSLGWGLAQQETQYF.

The CDR3 loop is CASSAQTQETQYF. The CDR3 nucleotides read TGCGCCAGCAGCGCACAAACCCAAGAGACCCAGTACTTC. The chain has TRBV5-1 and TRBJ2-5, with D hard to call. This CDR3 comprises 13 residues. V was pared by 4 bases and J by 1 base, with 8 bases between. The germline gives CDR1 SGHRS, CDR2 YFSETQ.

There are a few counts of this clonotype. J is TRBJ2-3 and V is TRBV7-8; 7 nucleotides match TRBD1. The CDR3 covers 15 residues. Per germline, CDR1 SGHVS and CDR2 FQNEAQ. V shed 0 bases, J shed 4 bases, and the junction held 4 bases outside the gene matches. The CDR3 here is CASSLALQGPDTQYF. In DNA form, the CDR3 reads TGTGCCAGCAGCTTAGCCCTACAGGGGCCAGATACGCAGTATTTT. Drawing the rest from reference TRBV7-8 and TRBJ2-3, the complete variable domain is GAGVSQSPRYKVAKRGQDVALRCDPISGHVSLFWYQQALGQGPEFLTYFQNEAQLDKSGLPSDRFFAERPEGSVSTLKIQRTQQEDSAVYLCASSLALQGPDTQYFGPGTRLTVL.